The rows below give T cell receptor beta chains drawn from one sample of a study of metastatic and nonmetastatic thyroid tumors. Via MiXCR, TCRdb re-called the PCR reads. The sample carries approximately 28,000 clones, under 25% recorded once. The sample taken for sequencing was blood. The receptor source for this set is a female donor with papillary thyroid cancer or a benign thyroid nodule (not recorded which). Some clones in this sample may be carry-over from other donors' samples. The CDR3 runs from the conserved cysteine through the conserved F or W. Each record gives: J gene, D gene, clone size, V gene, CDR3 DNA, CDR3 protein. D genes are given only for firm matches. Only some rows state a clone size, as once, few, many or a class for expanded clones.

TRBJ2-7 - - TRBV7-2 TGTGCCAGCAGCTACGGACCCTGGGAGCAGTACTTC CASSYGPWEQYF
TRBJ2-3 - - TRBV13 TGTGTCAGCAACTTAGTGGGGACAGATACGCAGTATTTT CVSNLVGTDTQYF
TRBJ2-2 - few TRBV28 TGTGCCAACAAGGGGAACACAGGCAATACCGGGGAGCTGTTTTTT CANKGNTGNTGELFF
TRBJ2-1 TRBD2 many TRBV4-2 TGTGCCAGCAGCCAAGGGGAGCGGGATAGCTCTCACGAGCAGTTCTTC CASSQGERDSSHEQFF
TRBJ2-3 - few TRBV6-5 TGTGCCAGCAGCCACACTGGACCTATGCAAAGCACAGATACGCAGTATTTT CASSHTGPMQSTDTQYF
TRBJ2-5 - many TRBV28 TGTGCCAGCAGTTTAGTAGGGGCAAACCAAGAGACCCAGTACTTC CASSLVGANQETQYF
TRBJ1-2 TRBD1 - TRBV5-1 TGCGCCAGCAGCTTGGCCGACAGGGTGGATGGCTACACCTTC CASSLADRVDGYTF
TRBJ1-6 - - TRBV5-6 TGTGCCAGCAGCAGTCAATGGGGGGTGGATAATTCACCACTCCACTTT CASSSQWGVDNSPLHF
TRBJ2-3 - - TRBV6-5 TGTGCCAGCAGTTACTCTAGCGGCACAGATACTCAGTATTTT CASSYSSGTDTQYF
TRBJ2-1 - many TRBV24-1 TGTGCCACCAGTGAGCCTCGGACGGACAATGAGCAGTTCTTC CATSEPRTDNEQFF
TRBJ1-6 - - TRBV6-1 TGTGCCAGCAGTGACGCCTCAGGGATAGGTTCACCCCTCCACTTT CASSDASGIGSPLHF
TRBJ2-3 - - TRBV30 TGTGCCTGTAGGGACAGGCGGGAGGATACGCAGTATTTT CACRDRREDTQYF
TRBJ2-1 TRBD2 medium-sized TRBV6-2/TRBV6-3 TGTGCCAGCAGGGCTAGCGGGTCCTACAATGAGCAGTTCTTC CASRASGSYNEQFF
TRBJ1-4 TRBD1 many TRBV7-9 TGTGCCAGCAGGCGTTCCGGGACAGGGAAAAAGGCAACTAATGAAAAACTGTTTTTT CASRRSGTGKKATNEKLFF
TRBJ2-6 - once TRBV20-1 TGCAGTGCTAGAGATCAAGGGCCTGGGGCCAACGTCCTGACTTTC CSARDQGPGANVLTF
TRBJ2-7 - few TRBV7-2 TGTGCCAGCAGCCGATCAGGGGTCGAGCAGTACTTC CASSRSGVEQYF
TRBJ2-1 - many TRBV5-1 TGCGCCAGCAGCTTGGGGGGGAGCAATGAGCAGTTCTTC CASSLGGSNEQFF
TRBJ1-4 - - TRBV29-1 TGCATCGCCCGGGACCCAGGGGAACTGTTTTTT CIARDPGELFF
TRBJ1-1 - - TRBV6-2/TRBV6-3 TGTGCCAGAAGTTACTTGAATGAAGCTTTCTTT CARSYLNEAFF
TRBJ2-7 TRBD2 - TRBV6-2/TRBV6-3 TGTGCCAGCAGTCTTACCGGGACTAGCGGGGGGCCCAGAGGCGAGCAGTACTTC CASSLTGTSGGPRGEQYF
TRBJ1-5 TRBD1 - TRBV6-2/TRBV6-3 TGTGCCAGCTTCGAAGGGACAGGCTGGAGCAATCAGCCCCAGCATTTT CASFEGTGWSNQPQHF
TRBJ2-7 TRBD1 medium-sized TRBV6-1 TGTGCCAGTAGTCGTATCCGGGACAGGGGATCCGAGCAGTACTTC CASSRIRDRGSEQYF
TRBJ2-1 - few TRBV2 TGTGCCAGCAGTTCGGGGGTGGGCTCCAGGGAGCAGTTCTTC CASSSGVGSREQFF
TRBJ1-1 TRBD1 - TRBV20-1 TGCAGTCTAAGGGGGAGGGGGCTTAACACTGAAGCTTTCTTT CSLRGRGLNTEAFF
TRBJ2-7 TRBD2 - TRBV6-1 TGTGCGAGCAGTCAAACCGGGACTAGTAAGTTTAGCGAGCAGTACTTC CASSQTGTSKFSEQYF
TRBJ2-1 - few TRBV6-2/TRBV6-3 TGTGCCAGCAGTCGGCCAACAGGGAACAATGAGCAGTTCTTC CASSRPTGNNEQFF
TRBJ2-1 TRBD2 - TRBV27 TGTGCCAGCAGTTTAGGAGCGGGGAGCTCCTACAATGAGCAGTTCTTC CASSLGAGSSYNEQFF
TRBJ2-1 - few TRBV12-3/TRBV12-4 TGTGCCAGCCTTAGCGGTAGTAAGTACAATGAGCAGTTCTTC CASLSGSKYNEQFF
TRBJ2-2 - - TRBV3-1 TGTGCCAGCAGCCAAGATCACACCGGGGAGCTGTTTTTT CASSQDHTGELFF
TRBJ1-1 - many TRBV5-1 TGCGCCAGCAGCTTGGGTGCCGGGGGCGGCGCCGAAGCTTTCTTT CASSLGAGGGAEAFF
TRBJ2-7 TRBD1 many TRBV5-5 TGTGCCAGCAGCTTTGCAGGACAGGGGGCTGGGGAGCAGTACTTC CASSFAGQGAGEQYF
TRBJ2-7 - many TRBV19 TGTGCCAGTAGTATAGCGGCAGGTCCCTACGAGCAGTACTTC CASSIAAGPYEQYF